The 22 T cell receptor beta chains presented below share a single source sample, sequenced in a study of blood T cell repertoires in COVID-19. TCRdb keeps only in-frame clones here, not all; method: immunoSEQ multiplex PCR. Among approximately 120,000 clones, 84% were seen once, and the ten largest hold under 7%. The material sequenced was peripheral blood. The receptors were gathered from a woman aged 50 to 60 with acute or convalescent COVID-19.

The chain joins TRBV30 to TRBJ2-1; the match to TRBD1 covers 10 bases. CDR1 is GTSNPN, CDR2 SVGIG, per germline (reference sequence). The CDR3 extends over 14 amino acids. V trimming: 1 base; J trimming: 5 bases; junction bases outside the gene matches: 2. In DNA form, the CDR3 reads TGTGCCTGGAGTGCCGGGACAGGGGACAATGAGCAGTTCTTC. This translates into CAWSAGTGDNEQFF.

The chain couples TRBV2 to TRBJ1-3; a possible D gene is TRBD1 (6 bases). The CDR3 has 16 amino acids. V lost 7 bases and J lost 0, with 16 bases in between. Germline CDR1 reads SNHLY; CDR2 reads FYNNEI. CDR3 in DNA: TGTGCCAGCACCGAACAGGGAATTAGCTCTGGAAACACCATATATTTT. Amino acids: CASTEQGISSGNTIYF.

The chain combines TRBV7-9 with TRBJ1-1, with D hard to call. The germline CDR1 and CDR2 sequences are SEHNR and FQNEAQ (reference sequence). The CDR3 is 11 amino acids. Trimming removed 4 bases at V and 10 bases at J, with 10 bases between. DNA of the CDR3: TGTGCCAGCAGCTCTGATGGAGGAGCTTTCTTT. Its protein is CASSSDGGAFF. Complete variable domain (other parts from reference TRBV7-9 and TRBJ1-1): DTGVSQNPRHKITKRGQNVTFRCDPISEHNRLYWYRQTLGQGPEFLTYFQNEAQLEKSRLLSDRFSAERPKGSFSTLEIQRTEQGDSAMYLCASSSDGGAFFGQGTRLTVV.

The CDR3 protein is CASSSRGWSTEAFF. The CDR3, as DNA: TGTGCCAGCAGCTCCCGGGGGTGGAGCACTGAAGCTTTCTTT. This rearrangement joins TRBV5-4 to TRBJ1-1; D may be TRBD1 (5 bases). The CDR3 contains 14 residues. Germline V gene sequence: CDR1 SGHNT, CDR2 YYREEE (reference sequence). Between the trimmed V and J ends, which lost 3 bases and 4 bases, there was a span of 13 bases.

The chain uses TRBV18 and TRBJ2-2; 8 bases are a match to TRBD1. Trimming at V came to 9 bases and at J to 4 bases, leaving 7 bases not matched to a gene. Germline CDR1 KGHSH, CDR2 LQKENI. This CDR3 has 14 residues. This chain's CDR3 is CASMRTGITGELFF. The CDR3 region has the DNA TGTGCCAGTATGCGGACAGGGATCACCGGGGAGCTGTTTTTT.

The sample holds a few counts of this clone. The chain recombines TRBV10-3 with TRBJ1-4, with no clear D. CDR3 length: 14 amino acids. V gave up 3 bases and J gave up 3 bases, with 8 bases separating them. Germline CDR1 and CDR2: ENHRY and SYGVKD. CDR3 DNA: TGTGCCATCAGTGAAGGAGGGTCTAATGAAAAACTGTTTTTT. This codes for CAISEGGSNEKLFF.

The rearrangement uses TRBV5-1 and TRBJ1-1, with no clear D. Germline-derived CDR1 and CDR2 are SGHRS and YFSETQ. The V and J ends lost 2 bases and 1 base respectively, with 6 bases between them. This CDR3 has 13 residues. DNA for the CDR3: TGCGCCAGCAGCTTTTCAGGGAACACTGAAGCTTTCTTT. This encodes CASSFSGNTEAFF.

CDR3 sequence (DNA): TGTGCCATCAGTGCCAAGCTTTCTAGCGGGGGGGCAAACAATGAGCAGTTCTTC. It encodes CAISAKLSSGGANNEQFF. The chain links TRBV10-3 to TRBJ2-1, with TRBD2 matching over 12 bases. With 4 bases clipped from V and 5 bases from J, the junction kept 12 bases outside the gene matches. This CDR3 spans 18 amino acids. The germline V gene has CDR1 ENHRY and CDR2 SYGVKD.

V gene TRBV28 combines with J gene TRBJ1-2; TRBD1 matches at 7 bases. J lost 14 bases, V lost 8 bases, and 20 bases had no gene match. Looked up from germline, CDR1 is MDHEN and CDR2 is SYDVKM. The CDR3 totals 14 residues. The CDR3 is CASRRPRDSLGETF. The CDR3 DNA reads as TGTGCCAGCCGTAGGCCTCGGGACAGCCTGGGGGAGACCTTC.

The DNA of the CDR3 is TGTGCCAGCAGTTACACCCCCCGGGACACAGGGGCTTTCTTT. This gives the protein CASSYTPRDTGAFF. The chain employs TRBV2 and TRBJ1-1, with D possibly TRBD1 on 6 matching bases. Germline V gene lookup returns CDR1 SNHLY and CDR2 FYNNEI. The CDR3 consists of 14 residues. V was clipped by 5 bases and J by 11 bases, with 21 bases between them.

This sequence joins TRBV19 and TRBJ2-7; 9 nucleotides align to TRBD2. The CDR3 totals 19 residues. Germline CDR1 and CDR2: LNHDA and SQIVND (reference sequence). The V segment lost 5 bases and the J segment 2 bases; nucleotides outside the gene matches: 19. The CDR3 DNA sequence: TGTGCCAGTAGTCGTACCCCCGGGACTAGCCCTTCGATTACCTACGAGCAGTACTTC. Protein sequence: CASSRTPGTSPSITYEQYF.

V gene TRBV7-2 combines with J gene TRBJ2-7; D perhaps matches TRBD1 (5 bases). Germline-derived CDR1 and CDR2 are SGHTA and FQGNSA. Trimming cost V 3 bases and J 3 bases, with 15 bases left between them. The CDR3 extends over 15 amino acids. The CDR3 spells CASSFKTDSSYEQYF. For the CDR3, the DNA is TGTGCCAGCAGCTTTAAGACAGACAGCAGCTACGAGCAGTACTTC.

The chain combines TRBV27 with TRBJ1-1, with 11 bases matching TRBD1. V dropped 6 bases and J dropped 2; count of bases not matched to a gene: 14. This CDR3 region has 18 residues. CDR1 and CDR2 from the germline V gene are MNHEY and SMNVEV (reference sequence). CDR3 in amino acids: CASRPLTGTGGINTEAFF. The CDR3, as DNA: TGTGCCAGCAGACCTTTAACCGGGACAGGGGGGATTAACACTGAAGCTTTCTTT.

This clone was seen just once. This chain uses TRBV7-6 with TRBJ1-1; a possible D gene is TRBD1 (6 bases). Germline assignment: CDR1 SGHVS and CDR2 FNYEAQ. This CDR3 region has 16 residues. V was cut by 1 base and J by 0 bases, with 12 bases left in between. Here the CDR3 reads CASSLGPGAMNTEAFF. CDR3 nucleotide sequence: TGTGCCAGCAGCTTAGGCCCAGGGGCCATGAACACTGAAGCTTTCTTT.

The chain recombines TRBV5-1 with TRBJ1-6, with a possible D match to TRBD1 (5 bases). The ends were cut back, 2 bases at V and 6 bases at J, with 9 bases in the middle. There are 14 residues in the CDR3. Germline CDR1 and CDR2: SGHRS and YFSETQ. CDR3 protein: CASSFMGPNSPLHF. The CDR3 nucleotides are TGCGCCAGCAGCTTTATGGGGCCTAATTCACCCCTCCACTTT.

The chain carries TRBV27 and TRBJ2-6; possible D gene TRBD2, 5 bases. Trimming shortened V by 5 bases and J by 0 bases, and 11 bases separated the two germline ends. The CDR3 contains 16 residues. CDR1 and CDR2 from the germline V gene are MNHEY and SMNVEV (reference sequence). CDR3 sequence: CASSLKRDSGANVLTF. The CDR3 DNA follows: TGTGCCAGCAGTCTAAAGAGGGACTCTGGGGCCAACGTCCTGACTTTC. Using reference TRBV27 and TRBJ2-6 for the parts outside the CDR3, the full variable domain is EAQVTQNPRYLITVTGKKLTVTCSQNMNHEYMSWYRQDPGLGLRQIYYSMNVEVTDKGDVPEGYKVSRKEKRNFPLILESPSPNQTSLYFCASSLKRDSGANVLTFGAGSRLTVL.

The rearrangement uses TRBV2 and TRBJ1-4, with 10 bases fitting TRBD1. Germline CDR1 is SNHLY and CDR2 is FYNNEI. After removal of 6 bases from V and 0 bases from J, the junction contained 10 bases not matched to a gene. The CDR3 consists of 18 residues. This chain's CDR3 is CASRLGDRGVATNEKLFF. In nucleotides, the CDR3 is TGTGCCAGCAGACTAGGGGACAGGGGTGTTGCAACTAATGAAAAACTGTTTTTT.

The chain combines TRBV19 with TRBJ2-3; a possible D gene is TRBD2 (6 bases). The CDR3 runs to 16 residues. Trimming removed 1 base from V and 0 bases from J, with 11 bases in between. CDR1 and CDR2 from the germline V gene are LNHDA and SQIVND (reference sequence). The CDR3 bases are TGTGCCAGTAGTATAGCCCCCGCGGGAAGCACAGATACGCAGTATTTT. This translates into CASSIAPAGSTDTQYF.

The chain links TRBV29-1 to TRBJ2-3, with TRBD1 as a possible D gene (7 bases). The CDR3 runs 15 residues. From germline, CDR1 is SQVTM and CDR2 ANQGSEA. The germline V and J ends were trimmed by 0 bases and 2 bases, with 12 bases remaining between them. The CDR3 nucleotides read TGCAGCGTTGAAGAGCCCAGGGGGGACACAGATACGCAGTATTTT. This translates into CSVEEPRGDTDTQYF.

This chain links TRBV27 with TRBJ1-3, with 9 bases fitting TRBD1. With 5 bases clipped from V and 3 bases from J, the junction kept 5 bases outside the gene matches. Germline CDR1 is MNHEY and CDR2 is SMNVEV (reference sequence). The CDR3 consists of 15 residues. Here the CDR3 DNA reads TGTGCCAGCAGTCCCGGGACAGGGTATGGAAACACCATATATTTT. Residues: CASSPGTGYGNTIYF.

In this sample, this clone turned up once. The chain couples TRBV5-1 to TRBJ1-5, with unresolved D. V was cut by 2 bases and J by 7 bases, with 10 bases left in between. CDR3 length: 13 amino acids. Looked up from germline, CDR1 is SGHRS and CDR2 is YFSETQ. CDR3 sequence: CASSLTPGQPQHF. The CDR3 DNA is TGCGCCAGCAGCTTAACTCCCGGGCAGCCCCAGCATTTT.

This sequence joins TRBV9 and TRBJ2-1; unclear D gene. Trimming removed 0 bases from V and 6 bases from J, with 13 bases in between. The CDR3 sequence is 15 residues long. Germline CDR1 and CDR2: SGDLS and YYNGEE. CDR3 nucleotide sequence: TGTGCCAGCAGCGTAGGTTCGTCGAGTCCCAATGAGCAGTTCTTC. Translated: CASSVGSSSPNEQFF.